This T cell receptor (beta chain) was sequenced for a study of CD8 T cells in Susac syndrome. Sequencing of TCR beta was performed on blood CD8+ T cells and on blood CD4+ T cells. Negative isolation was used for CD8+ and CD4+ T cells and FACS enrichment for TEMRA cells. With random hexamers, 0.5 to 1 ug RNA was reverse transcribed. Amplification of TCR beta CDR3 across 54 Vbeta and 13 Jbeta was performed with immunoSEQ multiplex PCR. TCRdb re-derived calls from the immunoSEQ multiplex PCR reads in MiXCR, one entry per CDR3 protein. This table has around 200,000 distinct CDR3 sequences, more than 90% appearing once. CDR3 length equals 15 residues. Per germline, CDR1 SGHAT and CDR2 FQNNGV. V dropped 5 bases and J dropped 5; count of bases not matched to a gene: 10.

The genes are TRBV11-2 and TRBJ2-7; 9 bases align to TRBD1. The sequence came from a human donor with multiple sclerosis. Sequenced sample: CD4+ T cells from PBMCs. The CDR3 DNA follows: TGTGCCAGCAGCCGGGCCGGGACAGGGTCCAACGAGCAGTACTTC. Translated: CASSRAGTGSNEQYF.